This T cell receptor beta chain was obtained from a study of cytomegalovirus exposure and HLA in healthy donors (dated by TCRdb to 2016 to 2017). Background on the whole study: An earlier analysis of several hundred of the donors reported about 250 Gb of sequence data and some 120 million unique TCR beta sequences from about 180 million T cells. A separate validation cohort of 90 to 150 different subjects was used in addition to the roughly 670-subject first cohort. The genetic ancestry cluster associated with self-reported Caucasian donors included about 81% of the roughly 380 genotyped donors. High-throughput TCR immunosequencing, statistical association of individual TCRs with disease status, and machine learning were combined to predict cytomegalovirus infection status. Among some 400 genotyped donors of the cohort, an average of approximately 240,000 unique TCR beta nucleotide sequences were sequenced per donor, 15% to 20% of them non-productive. The study aimed to test whether signatures of past pathogen exposure could be identified by cataloging public T cell receptors. Donor age, sex, ethnicity and CMV serostatus were collected together with the repertoire data. To decide whether each TCR beta V gene segment behaved as functional or pseudogenic, an earlier analysis of some 580 of the donors relied on high-throughput TCR beta sequencing. Five DR-DQ haplotypes were treated as single units for association and clustering because of strong linkage in the cohort. A later genetic analysis took genome-wide SNP genotypes for about 60% of the roughly 670 donors and used that subset as a discovery cohort. An early release covering roughly 640 HLA-typed donors comprised 250 to 350 gigabases of sequencing data and 85 million to 100 million unique TCR sequences. Using immunosequencing, the study profiled T cell repertoires from around 670 subjects and related those repertoires to cytomegalovirus serostatus. In the later analysis, no new phenotypic data were used to find candidate immune exposures; instead, reliance was placed on TCR beta sequences and their occurrence across donors. HLA typing covered class I and class II loci at four-digit resolution. A later analysis re-examined previously published TCR beta repertoires from about 700 donors and added high-resolution HLA genotyping to investigate patterns of TCR occurrence. The number of typed donors differed by locus: about 620-630 for A, B, C, DRB1 and DQB1; 500 to 550 for DQA1; approximately 600 for DPA1; and about 450 for DPB1. Every discovery cohort repertoire had been produced on one sequencing platform.

Overall study results and their limits: In a later genetic analysis, a missense DCLRE1C variant was associated with V-gene and J-gene trimming of TCR beta chains, and the association was replicated in an independent cohort. Only TCR beta chains were sequenced in this cohort, and the absence of alpha or paired-chain data limited detectable features. Specific HLA alleles were associated with over 15,000 TCR beta sequences at a false discovery rate of 0.05 in a later analysis. A later analysis reported that several top co-occurrence clusters appeared linked to parvovirus B19, influenza, CMV and Epstein-Barr virus. The classifier was reported to diagnose cytomegalovirus status with high specificity and sensitivity in both the original and validation cohorts. According to a later analysis, TCR association rates differed among HLA loci, with DRB1 alleles showing the most associated TCRs and HLA-C alleles showing the fewest. Compared with equally common non-associated chains, HLA-associated TCR beta chains in a later analysis were more clonally expanded and had lower generation probabilities. A cluster of highly shared sequence variants was judged likely to be a technical artifact of the sequencing pipeline. In a later analysis, most CMV-associated TCR beta chains were found to appear HLA-restricted, with HLA associations seemingly driven largely by CMV exposure. Immune exposure information for the cohort was limited to CMV serostatus. Because counts were too low, some 17 rarely observed V segments, including chromosome 9 orphons, were excluded from the earlier analysis of 587 of the donors. A further reported finding was that TCR beta sequences accurately predicted the HLA-A and HLA-B alleles for most subjects in the first cohort. A few of the identified cytomegalovirus-associated TCR beta chains were confirmed in vitro to be specific for cytomegalovirus antigens. The 87-base-pair reads could not distinguish some IMGT-functional V segments, including TRBV6-2 and TRBV6-3, so those segments were excluded. Linkage disequilibrium might explain the correlated functional status among segregating V segments, but an unknown experimental factor could not be excluded. The authors suggested that the approach could potentially be extended to other disease states and immunological phenotypes. A total of about 180 TCR beta chains were listed by the study as associated with cytomegalovirus. Roughly uniform sequencing depth across donors was assumed in presence/absence analyses, although this assumption may not hold. Most TCR sequences were observed very rarely across donors, whereas some public TCRs were present in many individuals. Because HLA typing was unavailable for some donors at each locus, only the typed subset was used in association tests. In an earlier analysis of approximately 590 of the donors, most TCR beta V segments appeared in productive rearrangements about 90% or about 30% of the time, broadly matching IMGT annotations. Assigning TCR associations to individual alleles was difficult when HLA alleles, especially DR and DQ, strongly co-occurred. A later genetic analysis reported fewer N-insertions in productive TCRs among donors in an Asian-associated ancestry cluster than the approximately 670-donor mean.

Here V drops 6 bases and J drops 5 bases, and the junction holds 10 bases not matched to any gene. From its cysteine to its phenylalanine, the CDR3 spans 16 amino acids. Only the CDR3 portion is preserved as DNA: 48 bases, with reading frame beginning at the first base. CDR1 SQVTM and CDR2 ANQGSEA were looked up in the germline V gene. This clone came up once. No cognate antigen has been identified for it. No much larger clone is present one base from it, and per-base qualities are unavailable. The cohort was made up of approximately 670 healthy bone marrow donors. Cohort members were all nominally healthy when sampled, although unrecorded immune exposures were likely present. The donor tested CMV seronegative, placing the donor among the roughly 340 seronegative members of the cohort. Each donor provided a peripheral blood sample, and peripheral blood mononuclear cells were used for TCR beta sequencing. The Qiagen DNeasy Blood Extraction Kit was used to extract genomic DNA from the blood cell samples.

The library relied on the immunoSEQ multiplex PCR assay. For the multiplex PCR, a mixture combining 60 forward primers for TCR Vbeta segments and 13 reverse primers for TCR Jbeta segments was used. The CDR3 region of rearranged TCR beta genes was amplified from genomic DNA with a multiplex PCR assay. On the Illumina HiSeq System, the amplified TCR beta libraries were sequenced as 87-base-pair reads. Regarding the original processing steps: In a later analysis, tens of millions of unique TCR beta chains were counted across the roughly 670 repertoires, and roughly 11 million of these chains were shared by at least two donors. Raw reads were error-corrected and collapsed into unique sequences with a nearest-neighbor algorithm that merged closely related sequences to remove PCR and sequencing errors. To assign V, D and J gene segments, CDR3 sequences were aligned to IMGT reference sequences. For a sequence to be retained, at least a six-nucleotide match to both a V gene segment and a J gene segment was required. Rearrangements were classified as productive when the CDR3 lacked stop codons and remained in frame with V and J, and all other rearrangements were classified as non-productive. CDR3 was defined according to IMGT convention as the region running from the second conserved V-encoded cysteine to the conserved J-encoded phenylalanine. The earlier analysis of 587 of the donors excluded sequences that lacked an unambiguous match to a single V gene segment. In an earlier analysis of 587 of the donors, a V segment was called functional when productive rearrangements were above 56.7%, and segregating when the standard deviation between donors exceeded 5%. To diagnose cytomegalovirus status from the catalog of TCR beta chain sequences, a statistical classification framework was built. V and J gene assignment, in a later analysis, came from comparing TCR nucleotide sequences with IMGT/GENE-DB human TR gene sequences. A later analysis assigned CDR3 sequences and most-parsimonious VDJ recombination scenarios with the TCRdist pipeline. In a later analysis, each TCR beta chain was defined by its CDR3 amino acid sequence together with its V-gene family, and reads without a unique V-gene family were excluded. In a later analysis, fewer than 650 highly shared, low-generation-probability nucleotide sequences were removed to address suspected cross-contamination and a sequencing artifact. In a later analysis, a clonal expansion index for each public chain was calculated from normalized within-repertoire ranks of inferred template counts. A later analysis computed generation probabilities with a VDJ recombination model fitted to out-of-frame rearrangements, and checked the results against IGoR. In a later analysis, TCR-TCR, TCR-HLA and TCR-CMV co-occurrence was scored with hypergeometric tests, and a repertoire-size bias correction was applied to TCR pairs. A later analysis estimated false discovery rates by permuting HLA or CMV assignments 20 times. A later analysis grouped co-occurring TCRs with DBSCAN, adding TCRdist sequence similarity when clustering within HLA-allele-positive subsets. Repertoires with fewer than 30,000 or more than 120,000 public chains, plus five repertoires with anomalous nucleotide sharing, were excluded from co-occurrence clustering. TCRdb took this table from immuneACCESS and kept in-frame rearrangements with V and J called. Such tables lack part of the clones; where checked against another copy, unresolved V genes explain under half of the gap, and the rest is unexplained. V and J calls and clone size come straight from that table; D and trimming were deduced from the DNA. The sample has about 160,000 clones on record, roughly four fifths of them singletons. The ten largest account for around 1.9% of the sample.

The chain is assembled from TRBV29-1 and TRBJ2-2; the central 12 bases match TRBD2. This clonotype originated in a woman under 30 in good health and CMV-seronegative. Sequencing used PBMCs. DNA sequence: TGCAGCGTGCTGCTAGCGGGAGGGCCTAAGACCGGGGAGCTGTTTTTT. Protein translation: CSVLLAGGPKTGELFF.